This T cell receptor (beta chain) was sequenced in a study of blood T cell repertoires in COVID-19. Study in general: Samples came from the United States, Italy and Spain, spanning acute and convalescent COVID-19. Sources were T cells, B-cell-depleted T cells, or PBMCs; the material itself was cDNA or gDNA.

Symptom resolution, clearance, or two negative PCRs marked donors in Cohort 3 as recovered. Only in-frame clones appear in the TCRdb table, and some are missing; sequencing was by immunoSEQ multiplex PCR. The data hold a few hundred thousand clones, with about 92% observed a single time. The CDR3 runs 14 residues. Germline trimming cut 2 bases from V and 4 bases from J; bases unmatched to any gene: 3. Germline CDR1 and CDR2: MNHNY and SVGAGI (reference sequence). In its sample, this clone was seen once. The genes are TRBV6-6 and TRBJ1-2, with 8 bases lining up with TRBD1. Material for sequencing was PBMCs or T cells enriched from blood (not recorded which). The origin of this receptor is a woman aged 30 to 39 who had recovered from COVID-19. In nucleotides, the CDR3 is TGTGCCAGCAGTTACGGGCAGGGGGCCTATGGCTACACCTTC. It is translated as CASSYGQGAYGYTF.